This T cell receptor beta chain was obtained from a study of regulatory T cells in long-lasting Graves disease. Stated time point: newly diagnosed GD, antithyroid drugs for less than 3 months. Construction of the TCR library relied on RNA isolated from PBMCs. This clonotype was seen a handful of times. The CDR3 has 16 residues. Trimming took 0 bases from V and 0 from J, leaving 9 bases between them. The V gene's germline CDR1 is SGDLS and CDR2 YYNGEE. Construction of TCR beta libraries relied on iRepertoire HTBI primers and on Arm-PCR targeting CDR3 regions. TCRdb redid the calling of the multiplex PCR reads with MiXCR, one entry per CDR3 protein. The table has 250,000 or so distinct CDR3 sequences, 20% to 25% seen once.

This rearrangement joins TRBV9 to TRBJ2-2; TRBD2 might be the D (6 bases). This material consisted of peripheral blood mononuclear cells (PBMCs), taken at new diagnosis, from a patient treated with antithyroid drugs. The source is a female donor with Graves disease. The CDR3, as DNA: TGTGCCAGCAGCGTAGTCGGCGGGGCGAACACCGGGGAGCTGTTTTTT. Protein: CASSVVGGANTGELFF.